A selection of T cell receptor beta chains follows, all from one sample in a study of blood T cell repertoires in COVID-19. The assay was immunoSEQ multiplex PCR, and TCRdb's table has in-frame clones only and misses some. The repertoire holds roughly 56,000 clones, approximately 89% seen once, with approximately 45% in the top ten. Sequenced input: peripheral blood. These receptors originate from a woman aged 60-70 years with COVID-19, enrolled during active disease. The CDR3 runs from the conserved cysteine through the conserved F or W. The D gene is left open where the match is weak. Clone size is not always given. Where it is, it says once, few, many or a class for expanded clones.

cdr3_aa | cdr3_nt | v_call | d_call | j_call | clone_size
CAAARGDRSGELFF | TGTGCCGCCGCCCGGGGGGATCGTTCCGGGGAGCTGTTTTTT | TRBV5-8 | TRBD2 | TRBJ2-2 | NA
CASSESGTVLFVYEQFF | TGTGCCAGCAGTGAAAGCGGGACGGTACTTTTCGTTTATGAGCAGTTCTTC | TRBV2 | TRBD2 | TRBJ2-1 | NA
CASSQGVGTVTEAFF | TGTGCCAGCAGCCAAGGAGTAGGGACAGTTACTGAAGCTTTCTTT | TRBV3-1/TRBV3-2 | TRBD1 | TRBJ1-1 | NA
CASSLSSGSGQNEQFF | TGTGCCAGCTCGCTTTCTAGCGGGAGCGGGCAGAATGAGCAGTTCTTC | TRBV18 | TRBD2 | TRBJ2-1 | once
CASKTTASDSPLHF | TGTGCCAGCAAAACAACCGCAAGTGATTCACCCCTCCACTTT | TRBV21-1 | NA | TRBJ1-6 | few
CARAGDYGYTF | TGTGCCAGGGCGGGGGACTATGGCTACACCTTC | TRBV6-5 | NA | TRBJ1-2 | NA
CSVQGTSGAVYEQYF | TGCAGCGTTCAGGGGACTAGCGGAGCGGTCTACGAGCAGTACTTC | TRBV29-1 | TRBD2 | TRBJ2-7 | NA
CASSASNRATNSPLHF | TGTGCCAGCAGCGCCAGTAACAGGGCTACCAATTCACCCCTCCACTTT | TRBV7-9 | NA | TRBJ1-6 | NA
CASSKGLAGSSEQYF | TGTGCCAGCAGCAAAGGACTAGCGGGATCCTCCGAGCAGTACTTC | TRBV3-1/TRBV3-2 | TRBD2 | TRBJ2-7 | NA
CASRPRDRGYNEQFF | TGTGCCAGCAGACCCCGGGACAGGGGCTACAATGAGCAGTTCTTC | TRBV2 | TRBD1 | TRBJ2-1 | NA
CATGGGHYSNQPQHF | TGTGCCACCGGGGGAGGCCATTATAGCAATCAGCCCCAGCATTTT | TRBV10-3 | NA | TRBJ1-5 | NA
CSVEAVAGETQYF | TGCAGCGTTGAAGCAGTAGCCGGGGAGACCCAGTACTTC | TRBV29-1 | NA | TRBJ2-5 | NA
CASSQARLAGANEQFF | TGTGCCAGCAGCCAAGCGAGGCTAGCGGGGGCCAATGAGCAGTTCTTC | TRBV3-1/TRBV3-2 | TRBD2 | TRBJ2-1 | NA
CASSYGAGGSYEQYF | TGTGCCAGCAGTTACGGGGCGGGGGGCTCCTACGAGCAGTACTTC | TRBV6-5 | TRBD2 | TRBJ2-7 | NA
CASSQGQGLTFF | TGTGCCAGTAGTCAGGGACAGGGGTTGACTTTCTTT | TRBV19 | TRBD1 | TRBJ1-1 | NA
CASSSLIGTGFRSTEAFF | TGTGCCAGCAGTTCCCTGATAGGGACAGGGTTTCGGTCCACTGAAGCTTTCTTT | TRBV27 | TRBD1 | TRBJ1-1 | NA
CASSWERNTEAFF | TGTGCCAGCAGCTGGGAGCGGAACACTGAAGCTTTCTTT | TRBV12-3/TRBV12-4 | NA | TRBJ1-1 | few
CASSLWDRVGEQLF | TGTGCCAGCAGCTTATGGGACAGGGTTGGTGAGCAGCTCTTC | TRBV7-2 | TRBD1 | TRBJ2-1 | NA
CASSYVPTSGRENEQFF | TGTGCCAGCAGCTACGTGCCGACTAGCGGGAGGGAGAATGAGCAGTTCTTC | TRBV11-3 | TRBD2 | TRBJ2-1 | NA
CAISGGTGLGEQYF | TGTGCCATCAGTGGAGGGACAGGGTTGGGTGAGCAGTACTTC | TRBV10-3 | TRBD1 | TRBJ2-7 | NA
CASSSRLAVYNEQFF | TGTGCCAGCAGCTCGAGACTAGCGGTTTACAATGAGCAGTTCTTC | TRBV11-2 | TRBD2 | TRBJ2-1 | NA
CASSRDGAGGPGTGELFF | TGCGCCAGCAGTCGGGATGGAGCGGGGGGGCCGGGCACCGGGGAGCTGTTTTTT | TRBV5-1 | TRBD2 | TRBJ2-2 | NA
CASARQVAEKLFF | TGTGCCAGCGCTCGACAGGTAGCTGAAAAACTGTTTTTT | TRBV6-5 | NA | TRBJ1-4 | NA
CASSFVPEREQYF | TGTGCCAGCAGCTTCGTACCCGAGCGGGAGCAGTACTTC | TRBV5-4 | NA | TRBJ2-7 | NA
CASSPGQKGVNIQYF | TGTGCCAGTAGCCCGGGACAGAAAGGGGTAAACATTCAGTACTTC | TRBV19 | TRBD1 | TRBJ2-4 | NA
CAISPQGDQGYTF | TGTGCCATCAGTCCCCAGGGGGATCAGGGCTACACCTTC | TRBV10-3 | TRBD1 | TRBJ1-2 | NA
CASSLTSGVYNEQFF | TGTGCCAGCAGCCTTACTAGCGGGGTCTACAATGAGCAGTTCTTC | TRBV11-2 | TRBD2 | TRBJ2-1 | NA
CASSHELLRSVRGDTQYF | TGCGCCAGCAGCCACGAACTCCTAAGGAGCGTTAGGGGAGATACGCAGTATTTT | TRBV4-3 | NA | TRBJ2-3 | NA
CASSSGTYNEQFF | TGTGCCAGCAGTTCCGGGACCTACAATGAGCAGTTCTTC | TRBV6-5 | NA | TRBJ2-1 | NA
CASSYSLAGGRDEQFF | TGTGCCAGCAGTTACTCACTAGCGGGGGGAAGGGATGAGCAGTTCTTC | TRBV6-2/TRBV6-3 | TRBD2 | TRBJ2-1 | NA
CASSEMWTEDYGYTF | TGTGCCAGCAGTGAAATGTGGACAGAAGACTATGGCTACACCTTC | TRBV6-1 | NA | TRBJ1-2 | once